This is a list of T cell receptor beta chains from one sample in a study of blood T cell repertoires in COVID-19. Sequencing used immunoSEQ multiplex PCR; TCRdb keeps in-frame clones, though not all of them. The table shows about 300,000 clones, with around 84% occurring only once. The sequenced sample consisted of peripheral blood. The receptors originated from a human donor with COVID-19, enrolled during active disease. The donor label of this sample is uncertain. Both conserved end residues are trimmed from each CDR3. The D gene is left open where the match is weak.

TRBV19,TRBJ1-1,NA,ASSQQMALTEAF
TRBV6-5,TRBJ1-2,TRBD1,ASSFGQGRHYGYT
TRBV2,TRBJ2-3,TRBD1,ASNRGFLNTQY
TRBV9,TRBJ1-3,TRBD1,ASSRTGGSGNTIY
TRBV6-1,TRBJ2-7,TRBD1,ASSETRTGYSEQY
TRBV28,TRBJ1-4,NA,ASSLRGSHEKLF
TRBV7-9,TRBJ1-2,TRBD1,ASSLGDRGNGGYT
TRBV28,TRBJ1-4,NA,ASSLRGTNEKLF
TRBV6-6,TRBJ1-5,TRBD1,ASSRQGARNQPQH
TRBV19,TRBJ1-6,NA,ASRAGQPNSPLH
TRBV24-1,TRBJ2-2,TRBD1,ATADRVGELF
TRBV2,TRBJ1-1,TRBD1,ASKGTGPTEAF
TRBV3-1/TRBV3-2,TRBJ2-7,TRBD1,ASSPQDRERVEY
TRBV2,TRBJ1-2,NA,ASSLRGGAAGYT
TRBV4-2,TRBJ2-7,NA,ASSQTGIYEQY
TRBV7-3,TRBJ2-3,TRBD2,ASSSKGGRVETQY
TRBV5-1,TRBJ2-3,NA,ASSSGLNPPTQY
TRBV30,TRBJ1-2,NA,AWLGEGGGYT
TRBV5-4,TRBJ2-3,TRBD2,ASSSPLAGVSDTQY
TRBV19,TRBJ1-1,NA,ASSIGGHRWAF
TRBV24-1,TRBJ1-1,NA,ATSDWTDREAF
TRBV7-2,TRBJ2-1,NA,ASSAFGRRGGNEQF
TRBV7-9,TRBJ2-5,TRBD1,ASSTPGGGETQY
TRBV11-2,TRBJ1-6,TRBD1,ASSGRSTGSSYNSPLH
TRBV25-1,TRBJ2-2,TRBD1,ASRGTGRATGELF
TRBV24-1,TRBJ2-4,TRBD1,ATSDPSRTGALDIQY
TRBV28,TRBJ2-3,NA,ASTLASSTDTQY
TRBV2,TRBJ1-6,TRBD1,ASRGQGIDSPLH
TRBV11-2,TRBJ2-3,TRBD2,ASSLGRLAGFTDTQY
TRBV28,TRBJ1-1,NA,ASRDPDRSKAF
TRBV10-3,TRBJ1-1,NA,AIRGLENTEAF
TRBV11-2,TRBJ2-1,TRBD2,ASSPRASGGQKQF
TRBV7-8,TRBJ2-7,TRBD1,ASSLDRGQDGY
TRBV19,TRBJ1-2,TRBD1,ASSVGQGANYGYT
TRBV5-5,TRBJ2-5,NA,ASSLEAGRRMETQY
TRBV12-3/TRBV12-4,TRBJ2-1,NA,ASNTPYNEQF
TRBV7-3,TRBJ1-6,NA,ASSDFGSPLH
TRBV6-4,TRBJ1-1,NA,ATQRERGDTEAF
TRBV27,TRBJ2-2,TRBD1,ASSFPGQGVTGELF
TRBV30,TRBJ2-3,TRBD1,AWTVTGFTDTQY
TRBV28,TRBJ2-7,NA,ASTRGGVTPREQY